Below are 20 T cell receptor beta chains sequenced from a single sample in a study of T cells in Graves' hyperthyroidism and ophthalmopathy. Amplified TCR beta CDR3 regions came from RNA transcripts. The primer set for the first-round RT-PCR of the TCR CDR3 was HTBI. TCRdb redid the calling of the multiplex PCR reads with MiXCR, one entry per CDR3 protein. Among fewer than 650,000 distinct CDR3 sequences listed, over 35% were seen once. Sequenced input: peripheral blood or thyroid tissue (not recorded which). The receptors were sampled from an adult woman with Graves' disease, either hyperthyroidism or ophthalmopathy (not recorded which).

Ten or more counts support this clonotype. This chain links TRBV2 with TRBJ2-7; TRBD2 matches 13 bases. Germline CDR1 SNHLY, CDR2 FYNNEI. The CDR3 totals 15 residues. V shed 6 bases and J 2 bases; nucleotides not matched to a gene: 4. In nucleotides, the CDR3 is TGTGCCAGCAGGCCGGGACTAGCGGGACCCTACGAGCAGTACTTC. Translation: CASRPGLAGPYEQYF. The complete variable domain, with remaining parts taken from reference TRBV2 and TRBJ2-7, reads EPEVTQTPSHQVTQMGQEVILRCVPISNHLYFYWYRQILGQKVEFLVSFYNNEISEKSEIFDDQFSVERPDGSNFTLKIRSTKLEDSAMYFCASRPGLAGPYEQYFGPGTRLTVT.

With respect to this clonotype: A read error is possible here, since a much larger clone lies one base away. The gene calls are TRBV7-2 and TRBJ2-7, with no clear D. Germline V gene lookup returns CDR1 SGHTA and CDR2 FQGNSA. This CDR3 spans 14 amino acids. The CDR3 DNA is TGTGCCGGCAGCCCGAGTTCCGGTGACTACGAGCAGTACTTC. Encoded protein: CAGSPSSGDYEQYF.

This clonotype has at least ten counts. The CDR3 region has the DNA TGCAGCTCCGGGGCCCTAGCTGCGGGCGAGACCCAGTACTTC. Translating it yields CSSGALAAGETQYF. The rearrangement joins TRBV29-1 to TRBJ2-5; D may correspond to TRBD1 or TRBD2 (5 bases each). Per germline, CDR1 SQVTM and CDR2 ANQGSEA. Trimming took off 8 bases at V and 5 bases at J, with 21 bases between the two ends. The CDR3 totals 14 residues.

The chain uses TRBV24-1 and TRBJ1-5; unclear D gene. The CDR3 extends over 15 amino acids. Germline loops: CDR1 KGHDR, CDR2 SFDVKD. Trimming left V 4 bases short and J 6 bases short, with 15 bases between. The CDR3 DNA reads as TGTGCCACCAGTGAACCCGGACGGGCCGGTCAGCCCCAGCATTTT. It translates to CATSEPGRAGQPQHF.

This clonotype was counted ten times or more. Here the CDR3 reads CAIGRDNSPLHF. DNA of the CDR3: TGTGCCATTGGACGCGATAATTCACCCCTCCACTTT. The chain recombines TRBV10-3 with TRBJ1-6; D is unclear. V lost 9 bases and J lost 5, with 8 bases in between. Germline V lookup: CDR1 ENHRY, CDR2 SYGVKD. The CDR3 contains 12 residues.

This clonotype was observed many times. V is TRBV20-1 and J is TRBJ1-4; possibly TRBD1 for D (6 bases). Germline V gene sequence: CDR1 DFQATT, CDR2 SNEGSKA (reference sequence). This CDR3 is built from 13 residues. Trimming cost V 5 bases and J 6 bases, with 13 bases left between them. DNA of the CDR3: TGCAGTGCTTTGGACGGGGGGCATGAAAAACTGTTTTTT. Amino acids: CSALDGGHEKLFF.

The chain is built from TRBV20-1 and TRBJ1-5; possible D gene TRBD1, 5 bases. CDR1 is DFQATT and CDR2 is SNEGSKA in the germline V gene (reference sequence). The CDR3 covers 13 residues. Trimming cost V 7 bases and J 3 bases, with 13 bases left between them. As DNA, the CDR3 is TGCAGTGTTAAACAGGAATTCAATCAGCCCCAGCATTTT. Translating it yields CSVKQEFNQPQHF.

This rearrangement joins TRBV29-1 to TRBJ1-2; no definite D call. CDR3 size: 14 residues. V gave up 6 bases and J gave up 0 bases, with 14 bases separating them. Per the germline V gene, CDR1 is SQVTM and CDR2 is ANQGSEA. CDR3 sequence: CSVGPEQTNYGYTF. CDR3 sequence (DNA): TGCAGCGTGGGCCCGGAGCAAACTAACTATGGCTACACCTTC. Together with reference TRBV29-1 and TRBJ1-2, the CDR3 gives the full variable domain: SAVISQKPSRDICQRGTSLTIQCQVDSQVTMMFWYRQQPGQSLTLIATANQGSEATYESGFVIDKFPISRPNLTFSTLTVSNMSPEDSSIYLCSVGPEQTNYGYTFGSGTRLTVV.

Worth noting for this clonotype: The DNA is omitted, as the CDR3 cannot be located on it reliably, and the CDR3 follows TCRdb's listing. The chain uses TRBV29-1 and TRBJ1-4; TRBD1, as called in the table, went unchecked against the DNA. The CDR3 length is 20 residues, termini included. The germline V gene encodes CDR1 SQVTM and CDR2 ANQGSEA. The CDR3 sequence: CSVGDAQGGYTFGSSEKLFF.

In nucleotides, the CDR3 is TGCGCCAGCAGCTTGACAGGAAGCACCGGGGAGCAGTACTTC. Protein sequence: CASSLTGSTGEQYF. The rearrangement joins TRBV5-1 to TRBJ2-7; tentatively, D is TRBD1 (5 bases). The ends were cut back, 1 base at V and 7 bases at J, with 15 bases in the middle. The germline CDR1 and CDR2 sequences are SGHRS and YFSETQ. This CDR3 is 14 amino acids long.

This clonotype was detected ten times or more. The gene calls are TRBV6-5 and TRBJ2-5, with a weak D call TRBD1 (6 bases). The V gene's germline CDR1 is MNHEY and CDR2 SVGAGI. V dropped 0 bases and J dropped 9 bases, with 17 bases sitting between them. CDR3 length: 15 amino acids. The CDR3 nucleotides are TGTGCCAGCAGTTACTCCCGAGGGGGTAAGATGCCCCAGTACTTC. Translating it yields CASSYSRGGKMPQYF.

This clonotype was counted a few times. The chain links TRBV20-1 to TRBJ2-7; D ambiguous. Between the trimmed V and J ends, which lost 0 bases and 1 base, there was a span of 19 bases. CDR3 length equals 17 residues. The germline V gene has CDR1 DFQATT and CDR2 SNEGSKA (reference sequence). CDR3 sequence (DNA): TGCAGTGCTAGAGACCCCAAAATATGGACGGAGTCCTACGAGCAGTACTTC. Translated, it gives CSARDPKIWTESYEQYF.

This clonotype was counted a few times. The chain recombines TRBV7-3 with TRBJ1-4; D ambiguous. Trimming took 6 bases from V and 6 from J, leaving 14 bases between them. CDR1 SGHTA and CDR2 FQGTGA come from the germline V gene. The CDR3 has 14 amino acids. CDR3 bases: TGTGCCAGCAGTCTTGGTACTACTCATGAAAAACTGTTTTTT. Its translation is CASSLGTTHEKLFF.

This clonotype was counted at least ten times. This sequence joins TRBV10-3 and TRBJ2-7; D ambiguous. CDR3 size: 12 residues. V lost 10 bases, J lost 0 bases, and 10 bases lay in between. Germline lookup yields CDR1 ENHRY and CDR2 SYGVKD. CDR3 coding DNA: TGTGCCACGGCTCATGACTCCTACGAGCAGTACTTC. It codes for CATAHDSYEQYF.

CDR3 sequence (DNA): TGCAGTGCTAGAGGTTACTGGTCATACTACGAGCAGTACTTC. Amino acids: CSARGYWSYYEQYF. The V call is TRBV20-1, the J call TRBJ2-7; D not certain. CDR1 and CDR2 (germline): DFQATT, SNEGSKA (reference sequence). The CDR3 spans 14 residues. Between the trimmed V and J ends, which lost 1 base and 3 bases, there was a span of 13 bases.

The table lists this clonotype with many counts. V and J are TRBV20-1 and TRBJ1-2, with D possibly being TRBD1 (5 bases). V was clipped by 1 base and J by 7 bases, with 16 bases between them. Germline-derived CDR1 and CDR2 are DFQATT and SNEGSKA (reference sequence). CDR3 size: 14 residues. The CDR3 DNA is TGCAGTGCTAGAGGGGACGGATTGTGGGGTGGCTACACCTTC. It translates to CSARGDGLWGGYTF.

For the CDR3, the DNA is TGCAGTGCTGGGGGAGGACATCGCAATCAGCCCCAGCATTTT. Translated, it gives CSAGGGHRNQPQHF. The chain joins TRBV20-1 to TRBJ1-5, with a possible D match to TRBD1 (5 bases). Trimming removed 5 bases at V and 2 bases at J, with 13 bases between. The CDR3 is made up of 14 amino acids. The germline gives CDR1 DFQATT, CDR2 SNEGSKA (reference sequence).

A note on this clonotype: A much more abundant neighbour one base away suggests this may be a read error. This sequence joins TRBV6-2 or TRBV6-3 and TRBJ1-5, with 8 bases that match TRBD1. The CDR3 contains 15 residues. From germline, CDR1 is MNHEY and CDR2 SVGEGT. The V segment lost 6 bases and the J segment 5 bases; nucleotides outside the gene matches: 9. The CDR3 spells CASRLDRASDQPQHF. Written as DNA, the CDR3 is TGTGCCAGCAGGCTGGACAGGGCCAGCGATCAGCCCCAGCATTTT.

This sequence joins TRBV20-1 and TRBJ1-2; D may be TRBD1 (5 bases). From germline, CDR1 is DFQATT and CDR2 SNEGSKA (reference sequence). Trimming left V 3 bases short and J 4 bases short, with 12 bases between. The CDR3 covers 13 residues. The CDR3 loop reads CSASGAGIYGYTF. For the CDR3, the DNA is TGCAGTGCTAGCGGGGCGGGGATCTATGGCTACACCTTC.

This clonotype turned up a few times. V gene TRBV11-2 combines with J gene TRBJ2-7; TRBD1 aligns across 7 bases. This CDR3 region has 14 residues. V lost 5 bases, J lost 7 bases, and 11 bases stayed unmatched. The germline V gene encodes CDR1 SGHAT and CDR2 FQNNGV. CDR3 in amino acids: CASSVSGGAGEQYF. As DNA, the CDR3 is TGTGCCAGCAGCGTATCAGGGGGAGCCGGGGAGCAGTACTTC. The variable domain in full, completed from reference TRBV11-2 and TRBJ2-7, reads EAGVAQSPRYKIIEKRQSVAFWCNPISGHATLYWYQQILGQGPKLLIQFQNNGVVDDSQLPKDRFSAERLKGVDSTLKIQPAKLEDSAVYLCASSVSGGAGEQYFGPGTRLTVT.